The 15 T cell receptor beta chains below were found in one sample sequenced in a study of cytomegalovirus exposure and HLA in healthy donors. The PCR had 60 Vbeta and 13 Jbeta primers. Measured with immunoSEQ multiplex PCR; TCRdb has only the in-frame clones, and not every one. The sample includes under 85,000 clones, around 68% seen only once; the top ten take roughly 9.8%. Sequenced: PBMCs. The source is a woman aged 30 to 39 in good health and CMV-seronegative.

The chain is built from TRBV10-2 and TRBJ1-2; 11 bases are shared with TRBD1. Germline CDR1 WSHSY, CDR2 SAAADI. The CDR3 totals 15 residues. J lost 5 bases, V lost 0 bases, and 2 bases had no gene match. The CDR3 sequence is CASSESGTGGYGYTF. The CDR3 DNA sequence: TGCGCCAGCAGTGAGTCAGGGACAGGGGGATATGGCTACACCTTC.

This clone was detected a few times. The chain uses TRBV5-1 and TRBJ1-2; possibly TRBD1 for D (5 bases). Germline V gives CDR1 SGHRS, CDR2 YFSETQ. V shed 3 bases and J shed 0 bases, with 21 bases lying between them. The CDR3 consists of 18 residues. DNA for the CDR3: TGCGCCAGCAGCTCAAAGCCCGGGGGAGGACCCGCTAACTATGGCTACACCTTC. It translates to CASSSKPGGGPANYGYTF.

This clone was counted a few times. The chain couples TRBV14 to TRBJ2-3, with D hard to call. Trimming stripped 3 bases from V and 3 bases from J, with 7 bases between. Per germline, CDR1 SGHDN and CDR2 FVKESK. The CDR3 has 13 amino acids. Here the CDR3 DNA reads TGTGCCAGCAGCCAGTGGCAGACAGATACGCAGTATTTT. Amino acids: CASSQWQTDTQYF.

The chain carries TRBV5-5 and TRBJ1-2, with TRBD1 matching 9 bases. After removal of 0 bases from V and 8 bases from J, the junction contained 5 bases not matched to a gene. There are 14 residues in the CDR3. The germline gives CDR1 SGHKS, CDR2 YYEKEE (reference sequence). CDR3 amino acids: CASSLDRGPWGYTF. In nucleotides, the CDR3 is TGTGCCAGCAGCTTGGACAGGGGGCCTTGGGGCTACACCTTC.

Worth noting for this clone: A much larger clone sits a single nucleotide away, making a read error possible. The chain has TRBV7-3 and TRBJ1-6; 10 bases fit TRBD1. The CDR3 consists of 14 residues. Unmatched junction bases numbered 4, after V lost 4 bases and J lost 10 bases. Per the germline V gene, CDR1 is SGHTA and CDR2 is FQGTGA. CDR3 sequence reads: CASSSGTGVSPLHF. As DNA, the CDR3 is TGTGCCAGCAGCTCCGGGACAGGGGTATCACCCCTCCACTTT.

This chain joins TRBV25-1 and TRBJ1-5; D ambiguous. Per the germline V gene, CDR1 is MGHDK and CDR2 is SYGVNS. CDR3 length: 13 residues. V was trimmed by 6 bases and J by 0 bases, leaving 6 bases between them. This CDR3 reads CASSVNSNQPQHF. For the CDR3, the DNA is TGTGCCAGCAGCGTAAATAGCAATCAGCCCCAGCATTTT.

This chain connects TRBV7-8 to TRBJ2-7, with TRBD1 as a possible D gene (7 bases). The CDR3 has 15 amino acids. V was clipped by 5 bases and J by 3 bases, with 17 bases between them. Germline-derived CDR1 and CDR2 are SGHVS and FQNEAQ. CDR3 in amino acids: CASSPDRDLGYEQYF. The CDR3 DNA sequence: TGTGCCAGCAGCCCTGACAGGGACTTGGGCTACGAGCAGTACTTC.

The chain is built from TRBV7-2 and TRBJ1-1, with D possibly TRBD1 on 6 matching bases. This CDR3 is 16 amino acids long. Trimming left V 2 bases short and J 0 bases short, with 13 bases between. Germline-derived CDR1 and CDR2 are SGHTA and FQGNSA. The CDR3 nucleotides are TGTGCCAGCAGCTTACTATCCGGGACATTGAACACTGAAGCTTTCTTT. This codes for CASSLLSGTLNTEAFF.

The V and J genes are TRBV7-9 and TRBJ2-2; no clear D. CDR3 length equals 12 residues. V was cut by 5 bases and J by 9 bases, with 10 bases left in between. Germline V CDR1 and CDR2: SEHNR, FQNEAQ (reference sequence). The CDR3 loop reads CASSPGFRELFF. In nucleotides, the CDR3 is TGTGCCAGCAGCCCCGGGTTTAGGGAGCTGTTTTTT.

This sequence joins TRBV4-3 and TRBJ1-1; weak D call: TRBD1 (5 bases). The germline CDR1 and CDR2 sequences are LGHNA and YSLEER. Between the trimmed V and J ends, which lost 4 bases and 2 bases, there was a span of 14 bases. This CDR3 has 15 amino acids. CDR3 in amino acids: CASSPSPTDNTEAFF. CDR3 sequence (DNA): TGCGCCAGCAGCCCATCCCCGACAGATAACACTGAAGCTTTCTTT.

To note about this clone: Given a far larger clone just one base away, this is likely a sequencing read error. The gene calls are TRBV5-1 and TRBJ2-7; 7 bases agree with TRBD1. The CDR3 consists of 16 residues. Germline lookup yields CDR1 SGHRS and CDR2 YFSETQ. The CDR3 loop is CARSGQVTTHSYEQYF. CDR3 bases: TGCGCCCGCAGCGGACAGGTTACGACCCATTCCTACGAGCAGTACTTC.

The table lists this clone with a few counts. The rearrangement joins TRBV27 to TRBJ2-7; perhaps TRBD1 as D (5 bases). CDR1 and CDR2 (germline): MNHEY, SMNVEV (reference sequence). Deletions cut 3 bases from V and 0 bases from J, with 9 bases between. The CDR3 totals 14 residues. The CDR3 sequence: CASSFAGNSYEQYF. CDR3 nucleotides: TGTGCCAGCAGTTTTGCAGGGAACTCCTACGAGCAGTACTTC.

This clone occurred once. This sequence joins TRBV5-8 and TRBJ1-6; 10 nucleotides agree with TRBD1. The CDR3 runs to 18 residues. CDR1 SGHTS and CDR2 YDEGEE come from the germline V gene. Trimming removed 2 bases from V and 7 bases from J; junction bases left unmatched: 12. The CDR3 DNA sequence: TGTGCCAGCAGCTTAGTTTTGGGACAGGGGACGGCGAATTCACCCCTCCACTTT. Amino acid sequence: CASSLVLGQGTANSPLHF.

This chain uses TRBV4-2 with TRBJ2-1; 8 positions agree with TRBD2. After removal of 1 base from V and 5 bases from J, the junction contained 10 bases not matched to a gene. Germline assignment: CDR1 LGHNA and CDR2 YNFKEQ. The CDR3 contains 17 residues. For the CDR3, the DNA is TGTGCCAGCAGCCAAGCACAGAGCGGGGGAAAGCACAATGAGCAGTTCTTC. As protein: CASSQAQSGGKHNEQFF.

This CDR3 is CASSAQGARTDTQYF. The CDR3 DNA reads TGTGCCAGCAGTGCACAGGGGGCGCGAACAGATACGCAGTATTTT. This rearrangement joins TRBV2 to TRBJ2-3; TRBD1 aligns across 9 bases. The CDR3 is 15 amino acids. V gave up 4 bases and J gave up 3 bases; unmatched junction bases: 5. CDR1 and CDR2 from the germline V gene are SNHLY and FYNNEI.